The rows below give T cell receptor beta chains drawn from one sample of a study of blood T cells in healthy people across ages. MiXCR, run by TCRdb on the 5' RACE reads, gives a single entry per CDR3 protein. Among 800,000 to 950,000 distinct CDR3 sequences listed, 25% to 35% were seen once. The same data also went into a second study, on T cells of mothers and their children.

Specimen: blood. The receptors were sampled from a woman in her 40s in good health. Both conserved end residues are part of each CDR3. A D gene is named only where the DNA matches it firmly. Size is stated for part of the rows, as once, few or many counts, or as a class when the clone is expanded.

TRBD1 | 14 | TRBJ1-4 | few | TRBV18 | TGTGCCAGCTCACCGGGACAGGATAATGAAAAACTGTTTTTT | CASSPGQDNEKLFF
- | 16 | TRBJ2-6 | - | TRBV5-1 | TGCGCCAGCAGTTGGACAGAACTCTCTGGGGCCAACGTCCTGACTTTC | CASSWTELSGANVLTF
- | 14 | TRBJ1-2 | many | TRBV24-1 | TGTGCCACCAGTGACCCCGGGACCGAGTATGGCTACACCTTC | CATSDPGTEYGYTF
- | 13 | TRBJ1-6 | - | TRBV28 | TGTGCCAGCAGAGCCGTTTGGGCCTCACCCCTCCACTTT | CASRAVWASPLHF
- | 15 | TRBJ1-2 | - | TRBV24-1 | TGTGCCACCAGTGACCCTAGTGACGGAGACTATGACTACACCTTC | CATSDPSDGDYDYTF
TRBD2 | 18 | TRBJ2-4 | few | TRBV7-9 | TGTGCCAGCAGCCCACCCGGACTAGTCGATGGCCAAAGAAACATTCAGTACTTC | CASSPPGLVDGQRNIQYF
- | 12 | TRBJ2-7 | - | TRBV28 | TGTGCCAGCGCAGGGCTCTCCTACGAGCAGTACTTC | CASAGLSYEQYF
- | 14 | TRBJ2-1 | few | TRBV10-3 | TGTGCCATCAGTGGTCAACAGGGACACAATGAGCGGTTCTTC | CAISGQQGHNERFF
TRBD1 | 17 | TRBJ2-3 | - | TRBV7-7 | TGTGCTAGCAGCCCCAGAACCGGGACAGGCGTCACAGATACGCAGTATTTT | CASSPRTGTGVTDTQYF
TRBD2 | 15 | TRBJ2-3 | many | TRBV7-2 | TGTGCCAGCAGCTTACGTTTGCTAGCGGGAGATACGCAGTATTTT | CASSLRLLAGDTQYF
- | 18 | TRBJ2-7 | - | TRBV3-1 | TGTGCCAGCAGCCAAGATCGCTGGGGGGCACTAAACTCCTACGAGCAGTACTTC | CASSQDRWGALNSYEQYF
- | 14 | TRBJ2-5 | - | TRBV27 | TGTGCCAGCAGTTCCGACACGTACCAAGGGACCCAGTACTTC | CASSSDTYQGTQYF
TRBD1 | 14 | TRBJ2-3 | few | TRBV28 | TGTGCCAGCAGTGACACAGGGGGCTCAGATACGCAGTATTTT | CASSDTGGSDTQYF
- | 13 | TRBJ1-3 | - | TRBV28 | TGTGCCAGCAGTTCGGAGACGGGAAACACCATATATTTT | CASSSETGNTIYF
- | 14 | TRBJ2-3 | few | TRBV7-6 | TGTGCCAGCAGCTTAGTGAGTCTCACAGATACGCAGTATTTT | CASSLVSLTDTQYF
- | 13 | TRBJ1-1 | few | TRBV9 | TGTGCCAGCAGCGTTTACAAGAACACTGAAGCTTTCTTT | CASSVYKNTEAFF
- | 10 | TRBJ2-3 | - | TRBV10-3 | TGTGCCATCGGCAGGGACACGCAGTATTTT | CAIGRDTQYF
TRBD2 | 16 | TRBJ2-5 | - | TRBV7-3 | TGTGCCAGCAGCTTATCTGTCGGGGGGGTACAAGAGACCCAGTACTTC | CASSLSVGGVQETQYF
TRBD1 | 15 | TRBJ1-2 | - | TRBV3-1 | TGTGTCAGCAGCCCGGACTCCAAGGGGGCGGATGGCTACACCTTC | CVSSPDSKGADGYTF
- | 15 | TRBJ2-7 | few | TRBV28 | TGTGCCAGCAGTATCCAGGGGAACCTAGGCTACGAGCAGTACTTC | CASSIQGNLGYEQYF
TRBD1 | 14 | TRBJ2-3 | - | TRBV7-9 | TGTGCCAGCAGCTTGGACAGGAGTCCAGATACGCAGTATTTT | CASSLDRSPDTQYF
TRBD1 | 15 | TRBJ1-2 | few | TRBV28 | TGTGCCAGCAGTTTTAGGGGACAGGGGGCCCGTGGCTACACCTTC | CASSFRGQGARGYTF
- | 12 | TRBJ2-7 | few | TRBV25-1 | TGTGTCAGCAGTATCGGGACCTACGAGCGGTACTTC | CVSSIGTYERYF
- | 13 | TRBJ1-1 | few | TRBV29-1 | TGCAGCGCTAGGGGACATTTGAACACTGAAGCTTTCTTT | CSARGHLNTEAFF
TRBD1 | 12 | TRBJ1-2 | many | TRBV9 | TGTGCCAGCAGCACCTCCAGGGGGGGCTACACCTTC | CASSTSRGGYTF
- | 17 | TRBJ1-5 | - | TRBV28 | TGTGCCAGCAGTTTATACGGCCCAAGCCCGGGCAATCAGCCCCAGCATTTT | CASSLYGPSPGNQPQHF
- | 15 | TRBJ2-1 | - | TRBV7-3 | TGTGCCAGCAGCTTAGACAGAAAAGCTTACAATGAGCAGTTCTTC | CASSLDRKAYNEQFF
- | 14 | TRBJ2-5 | many | TRBV6-1 | TGTGCCAGCATAGGACACCTTCTGGGAGAGACCCAGTACTTC | CASIGHLLGETQYF
- | 17 | TRBJ1-2 | - | TRBV7-8 | TGTGCCAGCAGCTTAGAAGCAGGGGCCCTTTCAAACTATGGCTACACCTTC | CASSLEAGALSNYGYTF
TRBD1 | 15 | TRBJ1-2 | many | TRBV7-3 | TGTGCCAGCAGCCCCGGGACAGGAGCTAACTATGGCTACACCTTC | CASSPGTGANYGYTF
TRBD2 | 14 | TRBJ2-7 | many | TRBV6-5 | TGTGCCAGCAGTTACTCGATCGGGGGGGACGAGCAGTACTTC | CASSYSIGGDEQYF
- | 12 | TRBJ2-7 | - | TRBV28 | TGTGCCAGCAGTTTCAACCAGAACGAGCAGTACTTC | CASSFNQNEQYF
- | 15 | TRBJ2-1 | - | TRBV7-2 | TGTGCCAGCAGCCCTCAACAGGGCTCCTACAATGAGCAGTTCTTC | CASSPQQGSYNEQFF
- | 13 | TRBJ2-7 | - | TRBV7-2 | TGTGTCGGCAGTTGGGCGCTCTCCTACGAGCAGTACTTC | CVGSWALSYEQYF
TRBD2 | 17 | TRBJ2-5 | - | TRBV20-1 | TGCAGTGCTAGAGATACCTGGCTAGCGGGGGGGCAGGAGACCCAGTACTTC | CSARDTWLAGGQETQYF
- | 13 | TRBJ2-6 | - | TRBV6-5 | TGTGCCAGCAGTGACGGTCCAGTCAACGTCCTGACTTTC | CASSDGPVNVLTF
- | 13 | TRBJ2-3 | - | TRBV7-6 | TGTGCCAGCAGCCCCTTAGGGCTGGATACGCAGTATTTT | CASSPLGLDTQYF
- | 16 | TRBJ2-1 | many | TRBV5-1 | TGCGCCAGCAGCTGGGGAGGGACAGGAGACTACAATGAGCAGTTCTTC | CASSWGGTGDYNEQFF
- | 16 | TRBJ1-5 | - | TRBV5-1 | TGCGCCAGCAGCAGGGGGGAAACAGGAGCTCTTCGGCCCCAGCATTTT | CASSRGETGALRPQHF
- | 14 | TRBJ1-2 | few | TRBV28 | TGTGCCAGCAGTTTAGGGGCCAGGGTCCATGGCTACACCTTC | CASSLGARVHGYTF
TRBD2 | 15 | TRBJ2-7 | - | TRBV27 | TGTGCCAACCGGTGGTGGCTAGCGGGGGGCTACGAGCAGTACTTC | CANRWWLAGGYEQYF
TRBD1 | 16 | TRBJ1-2 | - | TRBV10-3 | TGTGCCATCAGTGAGTCGTGCTTGGAACAGGGGTATGGCTACACCTTC | CAISESCLEQGYGYTF
- | 16 | TRBJ1-4 | - | TRBV7-9 | TGTGCCAGCAGCCCTAAGCGTCAAGCAACTAATGAAAAACTGTTTTTT | CASSPKRQATNEKLFF
TRBD1 | 16 | TRBJ1-3 | - | TRBV20-1 | TGCAGTGCTAGATCACAGGGGCCTAACTCTGGAAACACCATATATTTT | CSARSQGPNSGNTIYF
TRBD1 | 16 | TRBJ2-1 | many | TRBV7-2 | TGTGCCAGCAGCCAGCCGGGACAGCCGCCCTACAATGAGCAGTTCTTC | CASSQPGQPPYNEQFF
- | 16 | TRBJ2-6 | - | TRBV20-1 | TGCAGTGCTAGTGAGGGACACCTCTCTGGGGCCAACGTCCTGACTTTC | CSASEGHLSGANVLTF
- | 15 | TRBJ2-1 | - | TRBV6-1 | TGTGCCAGCAGTCAATTGTCGGGCTCCTACAATGAGCAGTTCTTC | CASSQLSGSYNEQFF
- | 12 | TRBJ1-1 | - | TRBV28 | TGTGCCAGCAGTGATTACAGGAGAGCGGCTTTCTTT | CASSDYRRAAFF
TRBD1 | 12 | TRBJ2-1 | - | TRBV5-1 | TGCGCCAGCAGGGGTGACAGGGATGAGCAGTGCTTC | CASRGDRDEQCF
- | 15 | TRBJ1-4 | - | TRBV12-3/TRBV12-4 | TGTGCCAGCAGCTCCCCTGGGGGGGGAAAGGAAAAACTGTTTTTT | CASSSPGGGKEKLFF
- | 15 | TRBJ1-5 | few | TRBV9 | TGTGCCAGCAGCCGCGCCTCAGGAGAGGGTCAGCCCCAGCATTTT | CASSRASGEGQPQHF